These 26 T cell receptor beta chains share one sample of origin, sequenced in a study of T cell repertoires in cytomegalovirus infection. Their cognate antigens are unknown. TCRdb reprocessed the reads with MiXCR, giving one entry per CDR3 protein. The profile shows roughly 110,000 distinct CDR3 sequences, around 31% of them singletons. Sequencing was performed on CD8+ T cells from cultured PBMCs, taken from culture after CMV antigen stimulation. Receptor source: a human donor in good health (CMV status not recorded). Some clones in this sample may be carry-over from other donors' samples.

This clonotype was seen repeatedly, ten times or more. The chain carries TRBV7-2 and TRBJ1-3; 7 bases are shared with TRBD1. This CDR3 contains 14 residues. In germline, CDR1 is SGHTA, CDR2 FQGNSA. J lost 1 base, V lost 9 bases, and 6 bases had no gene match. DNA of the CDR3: TGTGCCAGTCGACAGGGAACTTCTGGAAACACCATATATTTT. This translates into CASRQGTSGNTIYF.

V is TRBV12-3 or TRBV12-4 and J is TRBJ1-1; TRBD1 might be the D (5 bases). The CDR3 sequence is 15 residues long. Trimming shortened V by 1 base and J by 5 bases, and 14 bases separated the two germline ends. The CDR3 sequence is CASSLGPYPGTEAFF. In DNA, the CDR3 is TGTGCCAGCAGTTTAGGGCCTTATCCAGGGACTGAAGCTTTCTTT.

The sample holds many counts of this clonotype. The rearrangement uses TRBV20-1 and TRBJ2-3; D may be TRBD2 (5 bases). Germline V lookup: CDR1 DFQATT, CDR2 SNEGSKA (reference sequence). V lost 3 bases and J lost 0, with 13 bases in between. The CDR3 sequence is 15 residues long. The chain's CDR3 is CSARPSRPSTDTQYF. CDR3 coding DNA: TGCAGTGCTAGGCCTAGCCGCCCTAGCACAGATACGCAGTATTTT.

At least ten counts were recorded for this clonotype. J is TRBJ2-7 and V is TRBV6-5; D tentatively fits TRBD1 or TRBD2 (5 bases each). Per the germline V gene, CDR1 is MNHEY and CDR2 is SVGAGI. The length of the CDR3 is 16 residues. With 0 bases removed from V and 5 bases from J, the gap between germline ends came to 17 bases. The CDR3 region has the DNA TGTGCCAGCAGTTACTCAATCTCGGGACCTCAACACGAGCAGTACTTC. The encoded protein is CASSYSISGPQHEQYF.

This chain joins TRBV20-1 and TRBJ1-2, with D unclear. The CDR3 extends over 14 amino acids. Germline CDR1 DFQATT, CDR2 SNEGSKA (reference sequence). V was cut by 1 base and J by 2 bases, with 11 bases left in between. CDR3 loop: CSARVPELNYGYTF. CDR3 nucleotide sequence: TGCAGTGCTAGAGTCCCAGAGCTGAACTATGGCTACACCTTC.

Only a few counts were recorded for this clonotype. The CDR3 sequence is CASSSPETKHYNEQFF. The CDR3 DNA follows: TGTGCCAGCAGTAGCCCAGAGACCAAACACTACAATGAGCAGTTCTTC. The chain couples TRBV6-2 or TRBV6-3 to TRBJ2-1; no firm D call. Per germline, CDR1 MNHEY and CDR2 SVGEGT. The CDR3 is made up of 16 amino acids. Deletions cut 5 bases from V and 3 bases from J, with 17 bases between.

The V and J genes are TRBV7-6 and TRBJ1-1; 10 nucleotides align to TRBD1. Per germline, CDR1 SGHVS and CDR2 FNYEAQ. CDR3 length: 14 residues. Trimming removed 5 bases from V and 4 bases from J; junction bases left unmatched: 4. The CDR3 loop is CASSDGTGATEAFF. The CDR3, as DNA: TGTGCCAGCAGCGACGGGACAGGGGCCACTGAAGCTTTCTTT.

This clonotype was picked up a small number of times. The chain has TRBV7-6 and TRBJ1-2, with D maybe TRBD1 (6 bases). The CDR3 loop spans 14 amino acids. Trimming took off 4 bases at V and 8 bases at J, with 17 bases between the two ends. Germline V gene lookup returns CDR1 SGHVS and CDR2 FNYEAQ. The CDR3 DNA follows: TGTGCCAGCAGCTCACATTCCGGGACACCCGGCTACACCTTC. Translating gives CASSSHSGTPGYTF.

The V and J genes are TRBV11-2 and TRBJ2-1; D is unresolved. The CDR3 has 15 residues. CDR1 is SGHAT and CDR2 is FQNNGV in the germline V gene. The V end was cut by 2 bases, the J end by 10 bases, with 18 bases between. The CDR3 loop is CASSLYLSQELEQFF. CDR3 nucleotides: TGTGCCAGCAGCTTATACTTGTCTCAGGAGTTGGAGCAGTTCTTC. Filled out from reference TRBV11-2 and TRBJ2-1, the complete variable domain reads EAGVAQSPRYKIIEKRQSVAFWCNPISGHATLYWYQQILGQGPKLLIQFQNNGVVDDSQLPKDRFSAERLKGVDSTLKIQPAKLEDSAVYLCASSLYLSQELEQFFGPGTRLTVL.

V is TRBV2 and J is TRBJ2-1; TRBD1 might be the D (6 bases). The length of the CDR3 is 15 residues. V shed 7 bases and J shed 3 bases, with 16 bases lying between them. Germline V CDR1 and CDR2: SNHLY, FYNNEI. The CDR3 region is CASTEGDGYYNEQFF. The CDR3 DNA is TGTGCCAGCACCGAGGGGGACGGATACTACAATGAGCAGTTCTTC.

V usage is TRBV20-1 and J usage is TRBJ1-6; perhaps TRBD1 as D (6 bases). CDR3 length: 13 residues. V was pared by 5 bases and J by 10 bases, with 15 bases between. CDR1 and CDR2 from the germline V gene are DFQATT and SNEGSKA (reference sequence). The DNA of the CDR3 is TGCAGTGCTGTTTACAGGGTAGAATCACCCCTCCACTTT. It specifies CSAVYRVESPLHF.

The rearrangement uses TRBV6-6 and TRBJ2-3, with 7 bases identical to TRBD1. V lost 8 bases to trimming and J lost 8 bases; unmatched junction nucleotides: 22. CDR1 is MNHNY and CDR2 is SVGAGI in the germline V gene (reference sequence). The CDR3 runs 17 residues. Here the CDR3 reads CASQDRVSIHNHSTQYF. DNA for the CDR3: TGTGCCAGCCAAGACAGGGTTTCGATCCATAATCACAGTACGCAGTATTTT.

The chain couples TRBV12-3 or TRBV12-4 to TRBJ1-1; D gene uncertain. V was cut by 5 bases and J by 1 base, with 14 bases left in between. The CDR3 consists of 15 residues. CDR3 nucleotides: TGTGCCAGCAGTCCTTTCGAATGGGGGAACACTGAAGCTTTCTTT. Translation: CASSPFEWGNTEAFF.

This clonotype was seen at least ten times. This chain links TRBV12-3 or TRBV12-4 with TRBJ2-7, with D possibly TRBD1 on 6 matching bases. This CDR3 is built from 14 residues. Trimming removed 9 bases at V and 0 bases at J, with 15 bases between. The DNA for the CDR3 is TGTGCCAGTAATGCAGGGGTCAGCTCCTACGAGCAGTACTTC. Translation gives CASNAGVSSYEQYF.

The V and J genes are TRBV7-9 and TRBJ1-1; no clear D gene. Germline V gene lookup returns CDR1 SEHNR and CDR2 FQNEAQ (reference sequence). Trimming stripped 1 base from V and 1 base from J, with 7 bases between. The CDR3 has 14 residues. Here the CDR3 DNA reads TGTGCCAGCAGCTTAGTCTTAACGAACACTGAAGCTTTCTTT. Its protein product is CASSLVLTNTEAFF.

The CDR3 region is CATSRTRTGGPNQPQHF. In nucleotides, the CDR3 is TGTGCCACCAGCAGAACACGGACAGGGGGCCCAAATCAGCCCCAGCATTTT. The chain employs TRBV15 and TRBJ1-5, with 11 positions matching TRBD1. The V gene's germline CDR1 is LNHNV and CDR2 YYDKDF (reference sequence). The CDR3 has 17 amino acids. The junction had 7 bases not matched to a gene; V was cut back by 2 bases and J by 4 bases.

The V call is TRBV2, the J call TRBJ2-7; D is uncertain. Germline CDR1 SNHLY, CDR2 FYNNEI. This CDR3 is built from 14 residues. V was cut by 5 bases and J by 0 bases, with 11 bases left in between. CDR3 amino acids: CASSHDGDSYEQYF. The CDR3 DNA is TGTGCCAGCAGTCATGACGGTGACTCCTACGAGCAGTACTTC.

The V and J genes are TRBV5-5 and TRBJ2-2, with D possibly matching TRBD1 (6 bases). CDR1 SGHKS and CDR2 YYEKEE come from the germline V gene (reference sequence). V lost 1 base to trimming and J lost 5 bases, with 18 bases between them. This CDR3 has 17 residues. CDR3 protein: CASSLSFWAGETGELFF. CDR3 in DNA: TGTGCCAGCAGCTTGTCATTTTGGGCAGGGGAAACCGGGGAGCTGTTTTTT.

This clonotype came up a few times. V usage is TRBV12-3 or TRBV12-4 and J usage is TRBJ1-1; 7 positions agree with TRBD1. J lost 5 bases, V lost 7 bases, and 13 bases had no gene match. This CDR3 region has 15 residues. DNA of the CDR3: TGTGCCAGCATTCCGGAGTTATGGGACAGAACTGAAGCTTTCTTT. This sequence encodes CASIPELWDRTEAFF.

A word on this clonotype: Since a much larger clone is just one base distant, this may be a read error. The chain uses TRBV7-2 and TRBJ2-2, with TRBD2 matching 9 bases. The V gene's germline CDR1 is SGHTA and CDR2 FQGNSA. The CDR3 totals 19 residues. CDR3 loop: CASSLARWGLALNTGEMFF. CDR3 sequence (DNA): TGTGCCAGCAGCTTGGCCCGTTGGGGACTAGCTTTAAACACCGGGGAGATGTTTTTT.

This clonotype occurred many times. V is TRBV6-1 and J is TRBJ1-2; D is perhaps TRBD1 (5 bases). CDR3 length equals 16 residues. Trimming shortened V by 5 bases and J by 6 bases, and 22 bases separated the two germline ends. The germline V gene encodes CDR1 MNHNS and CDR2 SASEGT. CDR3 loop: CASSYGPAGTLDGYTF. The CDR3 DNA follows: TGTGCCAGCAGTTATGGCCCGGCAGGGACCCTTGATGGCTACACCTTC.

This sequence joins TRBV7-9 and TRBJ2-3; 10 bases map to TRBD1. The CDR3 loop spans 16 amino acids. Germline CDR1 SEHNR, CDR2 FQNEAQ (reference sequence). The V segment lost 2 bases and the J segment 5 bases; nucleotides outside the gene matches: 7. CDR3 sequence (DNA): TGTGCCAGCAGCTTACCAGACAGGGGGCCTATAGATACGCAGTATTTT. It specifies CASSLPDRGPIDTQYF.

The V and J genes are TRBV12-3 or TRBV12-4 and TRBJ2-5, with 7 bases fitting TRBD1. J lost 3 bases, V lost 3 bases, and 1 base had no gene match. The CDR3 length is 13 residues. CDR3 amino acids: CASSFDREETQYF. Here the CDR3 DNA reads TGTGCCAGCAGTTTCGACAGGGAAGAGACCCAGTACTTC.

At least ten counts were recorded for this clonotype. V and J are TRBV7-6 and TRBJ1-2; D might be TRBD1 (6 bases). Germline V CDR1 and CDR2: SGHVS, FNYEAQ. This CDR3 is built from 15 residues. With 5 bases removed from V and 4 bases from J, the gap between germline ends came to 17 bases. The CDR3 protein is CASSIDFGGGYGYTF. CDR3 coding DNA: TGTGCCAGCAGCATTGATTTCGGGGGCGGCTATGGCTACACCTTC.

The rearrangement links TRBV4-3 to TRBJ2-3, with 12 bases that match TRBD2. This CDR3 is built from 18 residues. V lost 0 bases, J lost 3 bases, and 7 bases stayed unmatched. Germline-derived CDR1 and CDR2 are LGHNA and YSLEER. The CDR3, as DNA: TGCGCCAGCAGCCAAGAAGAGGGAACTAGCGGGGGGACAGATACGCAGTATTTT. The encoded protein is CASSQEEGTSGGTDTQYF.

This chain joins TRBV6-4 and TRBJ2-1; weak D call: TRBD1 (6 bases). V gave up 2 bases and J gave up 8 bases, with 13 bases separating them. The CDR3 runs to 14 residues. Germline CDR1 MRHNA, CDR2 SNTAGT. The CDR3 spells CASSDRGISDEQFF. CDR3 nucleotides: TGTGCCAGCAGTGACAGGGGGATCTCCGATGAGCAGTTCTTC.